This entry lists 7 T cell receptor beta chains sequenced from one sample in a study of STAT5B mutations in CD4+ large granular lymphocyte leukemia. Data came from immunoSEQ multiplex PCR; TCRdb stores just in-frame clones and leaves some out. The sample holds about 28,000 clones, more than 65% seen once. Sequencing input: CD4+ T cells from blood buffy coats. These receptor sequences come from a human donor in good health.

The chain employs TRBV5-6 and TRBJ1-2; 7 bases map to TRBD1. Germline trimming cut 4 bases from V and 2 bases from J; bases unmatched to any gene: 5. Germline CDR1 reads SGHDT; CDR2 reads YYEEEE. The CDR3 loop spans 14 amino acids. The CDR3 sequence: CASSRLTGNYGYTF. The CDR3 bases are TGTGCCAGCAGCCGATTGACAGGGAACTATGGCTACACCTTC.

The sample holds a few counts of this clone. J is TRBJ2-7 and V is TRBV5-1; D not resolved. Germline V CDR1 and CDR2: SGHRS, YFSETQ. This CDR3 has 14 residues. V was shortened by 0 bases and J by 1 base, with 8 bases between the two germline ends. The CDR3 nucleotides are TGCGCCAGCAGCTTGGCCCCGGTTTCCTACGAGCAGTACTTC. As protein: CASSLAPVSYEQYF.

The CDR3 protein is CASRPSGSGTGELFF. The CDR3 DNA follows: TGTGCCAGTAGGCCGTCAGGGTCGGGAACCGGGGAGCTGTTTTTT. The chain carries TRBV19 and TRBJ2-2; D tentatively fits TRBD1 or TRBD2 (5 bases each). The germline V and J ends were trimmed by 6 bases and 5 bases, with 16 bases remaining between them. The CDR3 has 15 residues. CDR1 and CDR2 from the germline V gene are LNHDA and SQIVND (reference sequence).

The table lists this clone with a few counts. The gene calls are TRBV18 and TRBJ1-6, with 9 bases fitting TRBD1. Germline CDR1 and CDR2: KGHSH and LQKENI. After removal of 0 bases from V and 10 bases from J, the junction contained 4 bases not matched to a gene. The CDR3 runs to 15 residues. The CDR3 DNA reads TGTGCCAGCTCACCACCCGGACAGGGGAGGTCACCCCTCCACTTT. It specifies CASSPPGQGRSPLHF.

The CDR3 nucleotides are TGTGCCAGCAGGGGCAGGGGTAACTATGGCTACACCTTC. This codes for CASRGRGNYGYTF. The V call is TRBV6-5, the J call TRBJ1-2, with D perhaps TRBD1 (6 bases). The CDR3 spans 13 residues. CDR1 is MNHEY, CDR2 SVGAGI, per germline. Deletions cut 6 bases from V and 1 base from J, with 9 bases between.

This clone has a handful of counts. This specimen includes other DNA sequences encoding the same CDR3. V usage is TRBV7-9 and J usage is TRBJ1-6; 7 nucleotides line up with TRBD1. V shed 2 bases and J 6 bases; nucleotides not matched to a gene: 4. Germline CDR1 SEHNR, CDR2 FQNEAQ (reference sequence). CDR3 length: 15 residues. The CDR3 sequence: CASSLTGEFNSPLHF. CDR3 sequence (DNA): TGTGCCAGCAGCTTAACAGGGGAATTTAATTCACCCCTCCACTTT.

This clone was seen a single time. The chain carries TRBV4-3 and TRBJ2-1; D might be TRBD2 (6 bases). CDR1 is LGHNA, CDR2 YSLEER, per germline. This CDR3 contains 14 residues. V shed 2 bases and J shed 5 bases, with 10 bases lying between them. The CDR3 reads CASSQLWGDNEQFF. CDR3 nucleotide sequence: TGCGCCAGCAGCCAACTCTGGGGGGACAATGAGCAGTTCTTC.